This T cell receptor (beta chain) was documented in a study of beta chain features in type 1 diabetes. Regarding the study as a whole: Relative to healthy donors, patients appeared to have naive, central memory and Treg TCRB repertoires that were more similar. Researchers cautioned that cDNA sequencing could over-represent cells with high TCR expression. Moderate yet significant TCRB CDR3 shortening was seen in Type 1 diabetes patients in all four CD4+ subsets.

This CDR3 has 17 residues. V shed 2 bases, J shed 2 bases, and the junction held 3 bases outside the gene matches. Germline loops: CDR1 MDHEN, CDR2 SYDVKM. The whole isolated RNA underwent reverse transcription, so sequencing captured expressed TCRB transcripts. Naive, central memory and regulatory T cell samples produced a mean of approximately 3.5 million reads. Profiling relied on immunoSEQ multiplex PCR, and the TCRdb table lists in-frame clones only, not all of them. Here the sample spans approximately 170,000 clones, about 8% being singletons. Points on this clone: Its antigen is not known.

The TCR was taken from a woman in her thirties or forties with type 1 diabetes. The sequenced sample consisted of central memory CD4+ T cells from blood. The chain couples TRBV28 to TRBJ2-6; 10 bases agree with TRBD2. CDR3 DNA sequence: TGTGCCAGCAGTTTACGGCTAGCGGGAGCTGGGGCCAACGTCCTGACTTTC. As protein: CASSLRLAGAGANVLTF. Together with reference TRBV28 and TRBJ2-6, the CDR3 gives the full variable domain: DVKVTQSSRYLVKRTGEKVFLECVQDMDHENMFWYRQDPGLGLRLIYFSYDVKMKEKGDIPEGYSVSREKKERFSLILESASTNQTSMYLCASSLRLAGAGANVLTFGAGSRLTVL.